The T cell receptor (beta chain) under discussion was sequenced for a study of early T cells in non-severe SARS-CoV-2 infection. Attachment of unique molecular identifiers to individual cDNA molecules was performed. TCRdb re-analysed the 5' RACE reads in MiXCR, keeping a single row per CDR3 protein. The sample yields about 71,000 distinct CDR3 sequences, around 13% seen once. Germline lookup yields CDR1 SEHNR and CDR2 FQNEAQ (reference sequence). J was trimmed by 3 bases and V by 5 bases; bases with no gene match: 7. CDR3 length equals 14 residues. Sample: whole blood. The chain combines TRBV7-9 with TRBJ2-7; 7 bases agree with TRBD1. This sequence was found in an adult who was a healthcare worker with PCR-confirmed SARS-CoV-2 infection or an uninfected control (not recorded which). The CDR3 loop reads CASSHMGQNYEQYF. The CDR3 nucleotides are TGTGCCAGCAGCCACATGGGACAGAACTACGAGCAGTACTTC. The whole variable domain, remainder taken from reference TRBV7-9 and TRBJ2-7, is DTGVSQNPRHKITKRGQNVTFRCDPISEHNRLYWYRQTLGQGPEFLTYFQNEAQLEKSRLLSDRFSAERPKGSFSTLEIQRTEQGDSAMYLCASSHMGQNYEQYFGPGTRLTVT.